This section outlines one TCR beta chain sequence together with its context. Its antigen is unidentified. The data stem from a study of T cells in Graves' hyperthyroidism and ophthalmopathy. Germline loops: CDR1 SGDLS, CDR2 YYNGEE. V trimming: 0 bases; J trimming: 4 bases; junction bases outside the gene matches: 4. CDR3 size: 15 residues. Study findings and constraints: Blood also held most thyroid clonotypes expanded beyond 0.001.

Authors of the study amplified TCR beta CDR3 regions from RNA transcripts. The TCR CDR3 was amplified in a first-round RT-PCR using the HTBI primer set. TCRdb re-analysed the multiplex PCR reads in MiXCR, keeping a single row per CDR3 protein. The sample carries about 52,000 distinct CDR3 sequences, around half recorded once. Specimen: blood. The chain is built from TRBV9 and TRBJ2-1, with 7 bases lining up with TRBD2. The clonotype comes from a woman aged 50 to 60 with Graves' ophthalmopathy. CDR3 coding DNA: TGTGCCAGCAGCGTAGGGGGGGGGAGTTACAATGAGCAGTTCTTC. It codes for CASSVGGGSYNEQFF.